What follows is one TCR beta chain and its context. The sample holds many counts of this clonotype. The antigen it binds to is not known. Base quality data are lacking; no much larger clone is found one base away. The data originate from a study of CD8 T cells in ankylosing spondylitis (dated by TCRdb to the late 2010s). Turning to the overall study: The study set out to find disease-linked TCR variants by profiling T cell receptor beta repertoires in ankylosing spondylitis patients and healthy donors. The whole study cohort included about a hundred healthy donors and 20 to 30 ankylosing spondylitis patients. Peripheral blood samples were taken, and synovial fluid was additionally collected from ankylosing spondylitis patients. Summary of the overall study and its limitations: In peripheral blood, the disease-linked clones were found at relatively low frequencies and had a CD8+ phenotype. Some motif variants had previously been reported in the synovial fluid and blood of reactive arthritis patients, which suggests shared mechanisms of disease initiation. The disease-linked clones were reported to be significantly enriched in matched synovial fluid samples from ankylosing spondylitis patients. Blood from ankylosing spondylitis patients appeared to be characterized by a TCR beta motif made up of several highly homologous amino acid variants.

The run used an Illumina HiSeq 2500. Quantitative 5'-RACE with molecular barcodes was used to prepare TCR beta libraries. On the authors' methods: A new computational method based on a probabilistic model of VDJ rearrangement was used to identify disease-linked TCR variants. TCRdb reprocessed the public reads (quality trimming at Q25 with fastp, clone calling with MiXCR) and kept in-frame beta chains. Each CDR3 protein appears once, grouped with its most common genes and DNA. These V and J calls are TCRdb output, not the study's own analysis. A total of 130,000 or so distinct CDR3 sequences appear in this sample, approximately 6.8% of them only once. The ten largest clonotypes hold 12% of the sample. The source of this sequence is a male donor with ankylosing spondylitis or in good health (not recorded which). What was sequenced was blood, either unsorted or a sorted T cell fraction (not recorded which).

The nucleotides are TGTGCCAGCAGCTTAGCGGGGGAGGGTTATATCGGGGAGCTGTTTTTT. Its protein is CASSLAGEGYIGELFF. This chain joins TRBV7-8 to TRBJ2-2, with 7 bases in between that match TRBD2. The germline V end is reduced by 0 bases and the J end by 7 bases; junction bases left unmatched: 8. From the cysteine up to the phenylalanine, the CDR3 has a length of 16 residues. The retained sequence is limited to the CDR3, 48 bases, with the frame set at the first base. The germline V gene yields SGHVS for CDR1 and FQNEAQ for CDR2.